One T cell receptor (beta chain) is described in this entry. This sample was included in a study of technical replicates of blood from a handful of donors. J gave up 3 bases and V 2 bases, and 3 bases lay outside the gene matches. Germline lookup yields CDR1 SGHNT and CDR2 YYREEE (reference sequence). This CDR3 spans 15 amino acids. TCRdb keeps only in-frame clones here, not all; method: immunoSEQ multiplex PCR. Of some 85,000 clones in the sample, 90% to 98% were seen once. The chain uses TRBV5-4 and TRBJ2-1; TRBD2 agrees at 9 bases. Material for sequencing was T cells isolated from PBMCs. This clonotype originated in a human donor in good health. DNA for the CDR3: TGTGCCAGCAGCTTTTCGACTAGCGGCTACAATGAGCAGTTCTTC. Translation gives CASSFSTSGYNEQFF. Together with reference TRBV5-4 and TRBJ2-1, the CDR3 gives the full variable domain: ETGVTQSPTHLIKTRGQQVTLRCSSQSGHNTVSWYQQALGQGPQFIFQYYREEENGRGNFPPRFSGLQFPNYSSELNVNALELDDSALYLCASSFSTSGYNEQFFGPGTRLTVL.